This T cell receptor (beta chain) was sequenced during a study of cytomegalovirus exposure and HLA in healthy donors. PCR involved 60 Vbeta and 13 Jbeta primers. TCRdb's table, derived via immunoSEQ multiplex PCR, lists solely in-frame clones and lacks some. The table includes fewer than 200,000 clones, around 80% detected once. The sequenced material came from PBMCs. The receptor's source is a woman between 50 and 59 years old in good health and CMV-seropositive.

CDR3 coding DNA: TGTGCCAGCGGGCGGAGGGGTGGCTACGAGCAGTACTTC. This sequence encodes CASGRRGGYEQYF. This rearrangement joins TRBV27 to TRBJ2-7; possible D gene TRBD2, 6 bases. The germline V gene encodes CDR1 MNHEY and CDR2 SMNVEV (reference sequence). The CDR3 runs 13 residues. The V and J ends lost 8 bases and 3 bases respectively, with 14 bases between them.